This paragraph covers one T cell receptor beta chain sequence. The record originates from a study of blood T cell repertoires in COVID-19. Looking at the study overall: Samples representing acute and convalescent COVID-19 were sourced from the United States, Italy and Spain. PBMCs, B-cell-depleted T cells, or T cells were the source of the cDNA or gDNA that made up the material.

As handled by the study authors: Using reference gene primer amplification, nucleated cell counts were estimated. TCRdb's table, derived via immunoSEQ multiplex PCR, lists solely in-frame clones and lacks some. V, J and clone size are those of that table, while D and trimming were read from the DNA. This table has fewer than 150,000 clones, about 87% appearing once. Germline V gene sequence: CDR1 SNHLY, CDR2 FYNNEI. V gave up 2 bases and J gave up 5 bases; unmatched junction bases: 5. This CDR3 is 15 amino acids long. The clonotype originates from a human donor in a cohort sampled during active COVID-19. This chain connects TRBV2 to TRBJ2-5; TRBD2 aligns across 10 bases. The sample taken for sequencing was peripheral blood. CDR3 sequence (DNA): TGTGCCAGCAGTGAACGAGCGGGGGGGCTGGAGACCCAGTACTTC. This sequence encodes CASSERAGGLETQYF.